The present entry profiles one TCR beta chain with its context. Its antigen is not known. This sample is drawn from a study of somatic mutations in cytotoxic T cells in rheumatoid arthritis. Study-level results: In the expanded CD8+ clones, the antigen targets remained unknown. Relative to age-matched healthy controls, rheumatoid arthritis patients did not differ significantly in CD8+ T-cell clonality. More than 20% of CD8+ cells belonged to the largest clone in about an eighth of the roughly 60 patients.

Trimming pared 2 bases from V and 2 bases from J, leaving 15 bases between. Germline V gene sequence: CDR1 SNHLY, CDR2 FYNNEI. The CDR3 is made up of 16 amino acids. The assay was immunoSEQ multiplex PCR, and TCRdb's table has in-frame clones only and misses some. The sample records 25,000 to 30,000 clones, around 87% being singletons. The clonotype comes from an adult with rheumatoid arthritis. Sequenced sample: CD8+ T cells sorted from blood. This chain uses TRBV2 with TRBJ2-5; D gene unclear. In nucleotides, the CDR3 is TGTGCCAGCAGTGAAACGGTAGCCAATCTTCAAGAGACCCAGTACTTC. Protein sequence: CASSETVANLQETQYF.